Shown below are 18 T cell receptor beta chains from a single sample sequenced in a study of response to subunit inactivated influenza vaccine. TCRdb ran MiXCR on the RT-PCR reads and lists one entry per CDR3 protein. This table has more than 500,000 distinct CDR3 sequences, 11% appearing once. These records were also assigned to another study, of T cells expressing NK-cell markers. That paper adds: Libraries used 5'RACE template switching adding universal primer site and UMIs.

The sequencing here drew on PBMCs from blood, taken on the day of vaccination. These receptors all stem from a man over 45 who received an inactivated influenza vaccine.

This sequence joins TRBV6-2 or TRBV6-3 and TRBJ2-2, with 8 positions matching TRBD2. Germline V gene data show CDR1 as MNHEY and CDR2 as SVGEGT. The ends lost 6 bases at V and 6 bases at J; junction bases unmatched: 9. The CDR3 sequence is 15 residues long. DNA of the CDR3: TGTGCCAGCAGATCCCCGGGACTAGTGGCCGGGGAGCTGTTTTTT. It codes for CASRSPGLVAGELFF.

This clonotype was recorded at least ten times. The J gene is TRBJ1-3, the V gene TRBV6-1; TRBD1 aligns across 8 bases. With 5 bases clipped from V and 0 bases from J, the junction kept 3 bases outside the gene matches. This CDR3 region has 15 residues. Germline V lookup: CDR1 MNHNS, CDR2 SASEGT. The CDR3 spells CASSPTGGSGNTIYF. The DNA for the CDR3 is TGTGCCAGCAGTCCCACAGGGGGCTCTGGAAACACCATATATTTT.

This clonotype was seen a handful of times. The chain uses TRBV24-1 and TRBJ1-5; no clear D. Germline V gene lookup returns CDR1 KGHDR and CDR2 SFDVKD. There are 15 residues in the CDR3. V was trimmed by 6 bases and J by 0 bases, leaving 11 bases between them. The chain's CDR3 is CATSPGRYSNQPQHF. The CDR3 DNA reads TGTGCCACCAGTCCTGGACGTTATAGCAATCAGCCCCAGCATTTT.

This clonotype was recorded a few times. The V call is TRBV6-1, the J call TRBJ1-4; weak D call: TRBD1 (5 bases). The CDR3 is 13 amino acids. The germline V gene encodes CDR1 MNHNS and CDR2 SASEGT. V was cut by 6 bases and J by 5 bases, with 10 bases left in between. The CDR3 sequence: CASRQGINEKLFF. CDR3 nucleotide sequence: TGTGCCAGCAGGCAGGGAATAAATGAAAAACTGTTTTTT.

The V gene is TRBV28, the J gene TRBJ2-5; D may correspond to TRBD1 or TRBD2 (5 bases each). The CDR3 covers 14 residues. In germline, CDR1 is MDHEN, CDR2 SYDVKM. V was shortened by 6 bases and J by 4 bases, with 15 bases between the two germline ends. The CDR3 DNA is TGTGCCAGCAGCCGCCCCGGGACGGGAGAGACCCAGTACTTC. Encoded protein: CASSRPGTGETQYF.

This clonotype was seen repeatedly, ten times or more. The chain combines TRBV29-1 with TRBJ2-3; D remains ambiguous. Trimming took off 0 bases at V and 5 bases at J, with 6 bases between the two ends. Germline V lookup: CDR1 SQVTM, CDR2 ANQGSEA. The CDR3 sequence is 12 residues long. CDR3 amino acids: CSVEDQRDTQYF. The CDR3 DNA follows: TGCAGCGTTGAAGATCAAAGAGATACGCAGTATTTT.

This clonotype was recorded many times. The chain employs TRBV4-3 and TRBJ2-3; no clear D gene. V lost 4 bases and J lost 3, with 8 bases in between. The CDR3 is 13 amino acids. Germline assignment: CDR1 LGHNA and CDR2 YSLEER. The DNA for the CDR3 is TGCGCCAGCAGCCCACAGAGGACAGATACGCAGTATTTT. The encoded protein is CASSPQRTDTQYF.

CDR3 DNA: TGTGCCAGCAGAGTCACAGGGGGCGATTTCTCTGGCTACACCTTC. Translation: CASRVTGGDFSGYTF. The chain combines TRBV28 with TRBJ1-2; 9 bases are shared with TRBD1. The CDR3 is 15 amino acids. The ends lost 6 bases at V and 7 bases at J; junction bases unmatched: 12. Germline CDR1 is MDHEN and CDR2 is SYDVKM.

This clonotype was counted ten times or more. CDR3 bases: TGTGCCAGCAGCTCTGGGCGACAGTCCTACGAGCAGTACTTC. Encoded protein: CASSSGRQSYEQYF. The V gene is TRBV7-9, the J gene TRBJ2-7, with D possibly matching TRBD1 (5 bases). Looked up from germline, CDR1 is SEHNR and CDR2 is FQNEAQ (reference sequence). CDR3 size: 14 residues. V lost 4 bases and J lost 1, with 11 bases in between. The complete variable domain, with remaining parts taken from reference TRBV7-9 and TRBJ2-7, reads DTGVSQNPRHKITKRGQNVTFRCDPISEHNRLYWYRQTLGQGPEFLTYFQNEAQLEKSRLLSDRFSAERPKGSFSTLEIQRTEQGDSAMYLCASSSGRQSYEQYFGPGTRLTVT.

This clonotype occurred a few times. CDR3 nucleotides: TGTGCCAGCAGTGTCGGGGGGGGACGCTCTATCCAAGAGACCCAGTACTTC. It yields the protein CASSVGGGRSIQETQYF. The chain carries TRBV25-1 and TRBJ2-5, with 8 bases identical to TRBD2. The V segment lost 4 bases and the J segment 1 base; nucleotides outside the gene matches: 11. CDR1 MGHDK and CDR2 SYGVNS come from the germline V gene. This CDR3 has 17 residues.

V gene TRBV3-1 combines with J gene TRBJ2-5; 7 nucleotides match TRBD1. The junction had 7 bases not matched to a gene; V was cut back by 6 bases and J by 3 bases. This CDR3 region has 14 residues. CDR1 and CDR2 from the germline V gene are LGHDT and YNNKEL (reference sequence). The CDR3 loop reads CASSPDRAEETQYF. The CDR3 DNA reads as TGTGCCAGCAGTCCTGACAGGGCTGAAGAGACCCAGTACTTC.

This clonotype has more than one count but fewer than ten. The J gene is TRBJ1-3, the V gene TRBV6-5, with 9 bases lining up with TRBD1. Germline-derived CDR1 and CDR2 are MNHEY and SVGAGI. The ends lost 2 bases at V and 4 bases at J; junction bases unmatched: 3. The CDR3 runs 15 residues. As DNA, the CDR3 is TGTGCCAGCAGTTACGGGACAGGGTTGGGAAACACCATATATTTT. Encoded protein: CASSYGTGLGNTIYF.

This chain joins TRBV7-2 and TRBJ2-5, with no clear D. The CDR3 runs 13 residues. Trimming removed 1 base at V and 7 bases at J, with 10 bases between. Germline V gene data show CDR1 as SGHTA and CDR2 as FQGNSA. CDR3 nucleotides: TGTGCCAGCAGCTTAGTAGGTTTGGGGACCCAGTACTTC. Translation gives CASSLVGLGTQYF.

The J gene is TRBJ2-1, the V gene TRBV27; 14 bases line up with TRBD2. CDR1 and CDR2 (germline): MNHEY, SMNVEV (reference sequence). V lost 8 bases to trimming and J lost 6 bases; unmatched junction nucleotides: 3. The CDR3 has 14 residues. CDR3 residues: CASQGTSGSNEQFF. In DNA form, the CDR3 reads TGTGCCAGCCAGGGGACTAGCGGGAGCAATGAGCAGTTCTTC.

The rearrangement uses TRBV5-1 and TRBJ2-3; 12 nucleotides agree with TRBD2. The ends lost 0 bases at V and 2 bases at J; junction bases unmatched: 7. The CDR3 runs 18 residues. Germline loops: CDR1 SGHRS, CDR2 YFSETQ. The CDR3 region has the DNA TGCGCCAGCAGCTTGGCGTCTAGCGGGGGGGCGGACACAGATACGCAGTATTTT. Its translation: CASSLASSGGADTDTQYF.

This clonotype was recorded a few times. This chain joins TRBV20-1 and TRBJ2-3; 9 nucleotides agree with TRBD1. The germline CDR1 and CDR2 sequences are DFQATT and SNEGSKA (reference sequence). J was trimmed by 0 bases and V by 2 bases; bases with no gene match: 3. This CDR3 has 15 amino acids. CDR3 bases: TGCAGTGCTAGACGACAGGGGGGAAGCACAGATACGCAGTATTTT. It yields the protein CSARRQGGSTDTQYF.

This clonotype was seen ten or more times. V gene TRBV7-9 combines with J gene TRBJ2-1; weak D call: TRBD2 (5 bases). Germline lookup yields CDR1 SEHNR and CDR2 FQNEAQ (reference sequence). Trimming left V 5 bases short and J 7 bases short, with 15 bases between. The CDR3 spans 14 residues. DNA of the CDR3: TGTGCCAGCAGCCCACCTGAGGGTCGGAATGAGCAGTTCTTC. This translates into CASSPPEGRNEQFF.

This clonotype was picked up a small number of times. The chain links TRBV19 to TRBJ2-7; D could derive from TRBD1 or TRBD2 (5 bases each). Germline CDR1 reads LNHDA; CDR2 reads SQIVND (reference sequence). The CDR3 sequence is 14 residues long. With 5 bases removed from V and 6 bases from J, the gap between germline ends came to 17 bases. The CDR3 protein is CASSPSTSGGEQYF. The CDR3 nucleotides read TGTGCCAGTAGTCCATCGACCTCTGGGGGCGAGCAGTACTTC. The entire variable domain, with the rest obtained from reference TRBV19 and TRBJ2-7, is as follows: DGGITQSPKYLFRKEGQNVTLSCEQNLNHDAMYWYRQDPGQGLRLIYYSQIVNDFQKGDIAEGYSVSREKKESFPLTVTSAQKNPTAFYLCASSPSTSGGEQYFGPGTRLTVT.